This TCR beta chain was found in a study of CD8 T cells in Susac syndrome. The junction had 6 bases not matched to a gene; V was cut back by 4 bases and J by 5 bases. The CDR3 spans 16 residues. From germline, CDR1 is KGHSH and CDR2 LQKENI. It was with random hexamers that roughly 0.5 to 1 ug RNA was reverse transcribed. TCR beta CDR3 was amplified by immunoSEQ covering 54 Vbeta and 13 Jbeta. TCRdb called the immunoSEQ multiplex PCR reads again in MiXCR, with one record for every CDR3 protein. This sample yields 150,000 to 200,000 distinct CDR3 sequences, of which approximately 94% are seen a single time; roughly 0.099% belongs to the top ten.

The receptor comes from a human donor with multiple sclerosis. This chain joins TRBV18 and TRBJ2-1, with 12 bases fitting TRBD2. The sample taken for sequencing was CD4+ T cells from PBMCs. CDR3 sequence: CASSLSTSGRNNEQFF. The CDR3 DNA reads as TGTGCCAGCTCACTGAGTACTAGCGGGAGGAACAATGAGCAGTTCTTC.